The present T cell receptor (beta chain) was sequenced within a study of shared clonotypes between healthy human individuals. Whole-study results and caveats: The naive CD4 repertoires of several donors were compared, and around 5% of clonotypes were shared.

All participating donors were Caucasian adults from Nashville, Tennessee. The V end was cut by 6 bases, the J end by 3 bases, with 8 bases between. CDR1 and CDR2 from the germline V gene are SNHLY and FYNNEI. The CDR3 extends over 12 amino acids. A remark on this clone: Its cognate antigen is unknown.

Per the original methods: Filtering differed for immunoSEQ, which gave only junction sequences without quality scores. The protocol was immunoSEQ multiplex PCR, while the TCRdb copy is restricted to in-frame clones and leaves out a portion. D and trimming come from the DNA, and the V and J calls and clone size come from that table. The sample records about 2.3 million clones, approximately 95% being singletons. The sequencing sample was made of naive CD4+ T cells from PBMCs. The subset here: CD45RA+ positively selected. The clonotype originates from a man between 18 and 35 years old in good health. Some clones in this sample may be carry-over from other donors' samples. The gene calls are TRBV2 and TRBJ2-5; D is unclear. The CDR3 sequence: CASRYGEETQYF. The DNA of the CDR3 is TGTGCCAGCAGATACGGAGAAGAGACCCAGTACTTC.